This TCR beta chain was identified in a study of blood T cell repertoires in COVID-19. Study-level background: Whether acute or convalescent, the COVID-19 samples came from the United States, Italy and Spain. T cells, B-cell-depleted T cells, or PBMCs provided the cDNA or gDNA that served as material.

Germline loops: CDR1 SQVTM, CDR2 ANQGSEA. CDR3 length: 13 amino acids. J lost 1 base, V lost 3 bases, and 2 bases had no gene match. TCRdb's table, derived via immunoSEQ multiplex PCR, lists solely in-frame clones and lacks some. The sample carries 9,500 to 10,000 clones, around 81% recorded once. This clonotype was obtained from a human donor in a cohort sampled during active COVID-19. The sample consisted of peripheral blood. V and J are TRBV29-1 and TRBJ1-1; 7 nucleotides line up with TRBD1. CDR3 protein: CSVDGQANTEAFF. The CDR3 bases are TGCAGCGTTGACGGACAGGCGAACACTGAAGCTTTCTTT.